Each of the 27 T cell receptor beta chains below was sequenced from the same sample in a study of breast tumors, draining lymph nodes, adjacent tissues (dated by TCRdb to 2015 to 2016). Libraries were built with multiplex PCR. Sequencing instrument: Illumina HiSeq 2000. TCRdb cleaned the public reads at Q25 with fastp, built clones with MiXCR and kept in-frame beta chains. CDR3 protein sequences are deduplicated, and each keeps its most common genes and DNA. The sample records about 21,000 distinct CDR3 sequences, 40% to 45% of which are singletons. Of the sample, roughly 25% is held by the ten largest clones. The sequencing input was breast tumor tissue. The receptor source for this set is a female donor with breast cancer. Some clones in this sample may be carry-over from other donors' samples.

The CDR3 reads CSVEEEGALRNGYTF. For the CDR3, the DNA is TGCAGCGTTGAGGAAGAAGGGGCCTTGAGGAATGGCTACACCTTC. The chain recombines TRBV29-1 with TRBJ1-2; D perhaps matches TRBD1 (5 bases). This CDR3 contains 15 residues. The ends were cut back, 3 bases at V and 6 bases at J, with 20 bases in the middle. Looked up from germline, CDR1 is SQVTM and CDR2 is ANQGSEA.

The chain uses TRBV7-3 and TRBJ2-7; TRBD1 agrees at 11 bases. J lost 2 bases, V lost 10 bases, and 10 bases had no gene match. The germline gives CDR1 SGHTA, CDR2 FQGTGA. CDR3 length: 15 residues. For the CDR3, the DNA is TGTGCCACCGGCCGGGACAGGGGGAGCGCCTACGAGCAGTACTTC. This sequence encodes CATGRDRGSAYEQYF.

Many counts were recorded for this clonotype. The chain links TRBV2 to TRBJ1-6; 7 bases are a match to TRBD1. The V gene end was trimmed by 5 bases and the J gene end by 6 bases; junction bases not matched to a gene: 7. CDR3 length equals 15 residues. CDR1 and CDR2 from the germline V gene are SNHLY and FYNNEI. CDR3 in amino acids: CASSSGQAINSPLHF. The CDR3 DNA sequence: TGTGCCAGCAGTTCTGGACAGGCGATTAATTCACCCCTCCACTTT.

The chain carries TRBV20-1 and TRBJ2-7; no clear D. The CDR3 sequence is 13 residues long. The V gene's germline CDR1 is DFQATT and CDR2 SNEGSKA (reference sequence). Between the trimmed V and J ends, which lost 3 bases and 4 bases, there was a span of 13 bases. This CDR3 is CSASPCGVYEQYF. CDR3 bases: TGCAGTGCTAGCCCTTGTGGGGTATACGAGCAGTACTTC.

The V gene is TRBV10-3, the J gene TRBJ2-3; 10 bases line up with TRBD1. The V segment lost 8 bases and the J segment 4 bases; nucleotides outside the gene matches: 3. In germline, CDR1 is ENHRY, CDR2 SYGVKD. This CDR3 contains 13 residues. CDR3 amino acids: CAIGQGGADTQYF. The CDR3 DNA reads TGTGCCATCGGACAGGGGGGTGCAGATACGCAGTATTTT.

By share of the sample, this clonotype is medium-sized (0.01 to 0.1%). The rearrangement joins TRBV20-1 to TRBJ2-5; no clear D. V gave up 0 bases and J gave up 3 bases, with 14 bases separating them. CDR1 is DFQATT and CDR2 is SNEGSKA in the germline V gene (reference sequence). This CDR3 has 15 residues. CDR3 in DNA: TGCAGTGCTAGAGATGCCTCGGACCAAAAAGAGACCCAGTACTTC. Amino acid sequence: CSARDASDQKETQYF.

This clonotype was observed at least ten times. V gene TRBV2 combines with J gene TRBJ2-3, with D possibly TRBD2 on 6 matching bases. V lost 8 bases and J lost 5, with 20 bases in between. The CDR3 runs 15 residues. CDR1 SNHLY and CDR2 FYNNEI come from the germline V gene. This chain's CDR3 is CASRRALGTLDTQYF. CDR3 nucleotides: TGTGCCAGCCGGAGGGCACTAGGGACCTTAGATACGCAGTATTTT. Supplemented by reference TRBV2 and TRBJ2-3, the full variable domain reads EPEVTQTPSHQVTQMGQEVILRCVPISNHLYFYWYRQILGQKVEFLVSFYNNEISEKSEIFDDQFSVERPDGSNFTLKIRSTKLEDSAMYFCASRRALGTLDTQYFGPGTRLTVL.

This clonotype has ten or more counts. The rearrangement uses TRBV30 and TRBJ2-3, with D maybe TRBD2 (7 bases). With 2 bases removed from V and 5 bases from J, the gap between germline ends came to 14 bases. From germline, CDR1 is GTSNPN and CDR2 SVGIG (reference sequence). This CDR3 region has 14 residues. This chain's CDR3 is CAWSPGGGLDTQYF. As DNA, the CDR3 is TGTGCCTGGAGTCCTGGGGGGGGCCTAGATACGCAGTATTTT.

This clonotype showed up just a few times. The V gene is TRBV4-3, the J gene TRBJ2-1, with a possible D match to TRBD1 (6 bases). The germline gives CDR1 LGHNA, CDR2 YSLEER. V lost 4 bases and J 0 bases, leaving 25 bases between the germline ends. The CDR3 runs to 20 residues. The CDR3 DNA is TGCGCCAGCAGCCCCCTTGACGGCAGGGGTCTTCTTAGCTCCTACAATGAGCAGTTCTTC. Protein product: CASSPLDGRGLLSSYNEQFF.

This clonotype was seen a handful of times. Germline is not matched at one junction end, which may reflect a read error. V gene TRBV4-3 combines with J gene TRBJ2-1, with 9 positions matching TRBD2. The CDR3 length is 16 residues. Germline lookup yields CDR1 LGHNA and CDR2 YSLEER. The CDR3 spells CASSKDPTSGFNEQFF. CDR3 coding DNA: TGCGCCAGCAGCAAAGACCCGACTAGCGGCTTCAATGAGCAGTTCTTC.

This clonotype is deemed medium-sized (0.01 to 0.1%). The chain is built from TRBV7-3 and TRBJ2-3; no firm D call. Germline V gene sequence: CDR1 SGHTA, CDR2 FQGTGA. Trimming removed 5 bases from V and 6 bases from J, with 12 bases in between. CDR3 size: 13 residues. This CDR3 reads CASSNSVLDTQYF. The CDR3 coding sequence is TGTGCCAGCAGCAACAGTGTCCTCGATACGCAGTATTTT. Complete variable domain (other parts from reference TRBV7-3 and TRBJ2-3): GAGVSQTPSNKVTEKGKYVELRCDPISGHTALYWYRQSLGQGPEFLIYFQGTGAADDSGLPNDRFFAVRPEGSVSTLKIQRTERGDSAVYLCASSNSVLDTQYFGPGTRLTVL.

This clonotype was seen repeatedly, ten times or more. The chain recombines TRBV11-2 with TRBJ2-2, with D possibly matching TRBD1 (6 bases). CDR1 is SGHAT and CDR2 is FQNNGV in the germline V gene. This CDR3 contains 14 residues. V was trimmed by 7 bases and J by 1 base, leaving 10 bases between them. The CDR3 DNA reads TGTGCCAGCATCACAGGGTTGAACACCGGGGAGCTGTTTTTT. Translating it yields CASITGLNTGELFF.

By frequency in the sample, this clonotype is medium-sized. V gene TRBV5-8 combines with J gene TRBJ2-5; TRBD1 matches 8 bases. This CDR3 has 16 amino acids. V lost 4 bases and J lost 5; bases outside the gene matches: 13. Germline CDR1 is SGHTS and CDR2 is YDEGEE. Written as DNA, the CDR3 is TGTGCCAGCAGCAAGACAGGGGCATCGGTTATGGAGACCCAGTACTTC. Its protein is CASSKTGASVMETQYF.

V gene TRBV20-1 combines with J gene TRBJ1-2; 9 nucleotides match TRBD1. CDR1 is DFQATT, CDR2 SNEGSKA, per germline (reference sequence). After removal of 3 bases from V and 8 bases from J, the junction contained 13 bases not matched to a gene. The CDR3 consists of 15 residues. CDR3 region: CSASRDSGTGYGYTF. CDR3 coding DNA: TGCAGTGCTAGTCGAGATAGCGGGACAGGGTACGGCTACACCTTC.

About this clonotype itself: The junction shows a germline mismatch at one end, possibly a read error. V and J are TRBV20-1 and TRBJ2-1, with 14 bases fitting TRBD2. Germline V lookup: CDR1 DFQATT, CDR2 SNEGSKA (reference sequence). The CDR3 loop spans 15 amino acids. The CDR3 loop is CSARMGLAGVNEQFF. The CDR3 coding sequence is TGTAGTGCTAGGATGGGACTAGCGGGAGTCAATGAGCAGTTCTTC.

This clonotype appeared many times. The CDR3 protein is CSASEPSGRALGGELFF. The DNA for the CDR3 is TGCAGTGCTAGTGAGCCTAGCGGGAGGGCCCTCGGCGGGGAGCTGTTTTTT. This rearrangement joins TRBV20-1 to TRBJ2-2; the match to TRBD2 covers 12 bases. CDR1 is DFQATT, CDR2 SNEGSKA, per germline (reference sequence). Trimming cost V 3 bases and J 7 bases; bases outside gene matches: 12. The CDR3 has 17 residues.

This clonotype was seen many times. This chain joins TRBV20-1 and TRBJ1-5; the D gene is possibly TRBD1 (6 bases). The germline gives CDR1 DFQATT, CDR2 SNEGSKA (reference sequence). V lost 5 bases, J lost 6 bases, and 14 bases lay in between. The CDR3 sequence is 13 residues long. As DNA, the CDR3 is TGCAGTGCTTTGGGGGGGCCTCGTCAGCCCCAGCATTTT. It codes for CSALGGPRQPQHF.

By sample share, this clonotype is medium-sized (0.01 to 0.1%). A junction end diverges from the germline sequence, so it may reflect a read error. The CDR3 spells CASSPGTGSAGANVLTF. In DNA form, the CDR3 reads TGTGCTAGCAGCCCCGGGACAGGGAGCGCTGGGGCCAACGTCCTGACTTTC. The genes are TRBV7-7 and TRBJ2-6, with 9 bases fitting TRBD1. The CDR3 runs 17 residues. CDR1 and CDR2 from the germline V gene are SSHAT and FNYEAQ (reference sequence).

This clonotype was seen many times. The J gene is TRBJ2-1, the V gene TRBV30; D ambiguous. This CDR3 spans 11 amino acids. The V and J ends lost 3 bases and 9 bases respectively, with 9 bases between them. Germline values: CDR1 GTSNPN, CDR2 SVGIG (reference sequence). CDR3 nucleotides: TGTGCCTGGAGGGCCGCAAGTGAGCAGTTCTTC. This translates into CAWRAASEQFF. The full variable domain, with the rest looked up from reference TRBV30 and TRBJ2-1, is SQTIHQWPATLVQPVGSPLSLECTVEGTSNPNLYWYRQAAGRGLQLLFYSVGIGQISSEVPQNLSASRPQDRQFILSSKKLLLSDSGFYLCAWRAASEQFFGPGTRLTVL.

This clonotype was seen more than once but under ten times. The chain recombines TRBV19 with TRBJ2-7; 13 positions agree with TRBD2. The CDR3 length is 17 residues. CDR1 is LNHDA and CDR2 is SQIVND in the germline V gene (reference sequence). Germline trimming cut 3 bases from V and 2 bases from J; bases unmatched to any gene: 7. CDR3 protein: CASSMRTSGRNPYEQYF. In nucleotides, the CDR3 is TGTGCCAGTAGTATGAGGACTAGCGGGAGAAATCCCTACGAGCAGTACTTC.

This clonotype was seen many times. The CDR3, as DNA: TGTGCCAGCAGCGTAGGGGGCACAGATACGCAGTATTTT. Protein: CASSVGGTDTQYF. The rearrangement joins TRBV9 to TRBJ2-3; D remains unclear. With 0 bases removed from V and 1 base from J, the gap between germline ends came to 3 bases. Looked up from germline, CDR1 is SGDLS and CDR2 is YYNGEE. This CDR3 spans 13 amino acids.

The rearrangement uses TRBV25-1 and TRBJ1-2; the D gene is possibly TRBD1 (5 bases). The CDR3 covers 17 residues. Germline CDR1 is MGHDK and CDR2 is SYGVNS. V dropped 1 base and J dropped 4 bases, with 19 bases sitting between them. CDR3 bases: TGTGCCAGCAGTGAATGGGGCAGGGAGGGAATAATCTATGGCTACACCTTC. Translated: CASSEWGREGIIYGYTF.

In its sample, this clonotype was seen many times. A much larger clone differs by one base, so this may be a read error. The CDR3 here is CSAGGLAGPSEQYF. The CDR3 DNA follows: TGCAGTGCTGGGGGACTAGCGGGGCCCTCCGAGCAGTACTTC. The chain has TRBV20-1 and TRBJ2-7, with 13 bases matching TRBD2. Germline trimming cut 5 bases from V and 6 bases from J; bases unmatched to any gene: 7. CDR1 and CDR2 from the germline V gene are DFQATT and SNEGSKA (reference sequence). This CDR3 is 14 amino acids long.

The chain uses TRBV7-2 and TRBJ2-3, with 8 bases lining up with TRBD2. V lost 0 bases, J lost 0 bases, and 5 bases stayed unmatched. The germline CDR1 and CDR2 sequences are SGHTA and FQGNSA. The CDR3 is 17 amino acids. CDR3 in DNA: TGTGCCAGCAGCTTAGCTCTAGCGGGCTCTAGCACAGATACGCAGTATTTT. Protein sequence: CASSLALAGSSTDTQYF.

The chain has TRBV19 and TRBJ2-2; tentatively, D is TRBD2 (6 bases). The V and J ends lost 3 bases and 4 bases respectively, with 9 bases between them. This CDR3 spans 14 amino acids. Per germline, CDR1 LNHDA and CDR2 SQIVND (reference sequence). The DNA for the CDR3 is TGTGCCAGTAGTATTGGAGGGGTCACCGGGGAGCTGTTTTTT. Amino acids: CASSIGGVTGELFF.

This clonotype was observed many times. This rearrangement joins TRBV19 to TRBJ2-1; the match to TRBD2 covers 11 bases. The CDR3 consists of 17 residues. CDR1 is LNHDA and CDR2 is SQIVND in the germline V gene (reference sequence). The V and J ends lost 5 bases and 5 bases, in that order; junction bases with no gene match: 11. For the CDR3, the DNA is TGTGCCAGTAGTGCTAGACTAGCGGGACAGACGAACAATGAGCAGTTCTTC. This gives the protein CASSARLAGQTNNEQFF.

The CDR3 is CASSVNTDTQYF. The CDR3 nucleotides are TGTGCCAGCAGCGTGAACACAGATACGCAGTATTTT. The chain couples TRBV9 to TRBJ2-3, with unresolved D. This CDR3 comprises 12 residues. Germline loops: CDR1 SGDLS, CDR2 YYNGEE. The V end was cut by 2 bases, the J end by 2 bases, with 3 bases between.